The 21 T cell receptor beta chains below were found in one sample sequenced in a study of lymphopenia after photon versus proton radiotherapy. Using immunoSEQ multiplex PCR, the repertoire was profiled, and TCRdb retains in-frame clones only, with some absent. The repertoire has about 22,000 clones, 85% to 90% of them found once; the top ten carry roughly 10%. Material: peripheral blood, obtained from a patient treated with proton-based radiotherapy. These receptor sequences come from an elderly man with esophageal cancer.

The chain carries TRBV5-1 and TRBJ2-3, with D unresolved. The CDR3 has 16 residues. In germline, CDR1 is SGHRS, CDR2 YFSETQ. Between the trimmed V and J ends, which lost 0 bases and 0 bases, there was a span of 11 bases. The chain's CDR3 is CASSLEARRSTDTQYF. The CDR3 coding sequence is TGCGCCAGCAGCTTGGAAGCGCGGAGAAGCACAGATACGCAGTATTTT. Full variable domain (remainder filled in from reference TRBV5-1 and TRBJ2-3): KAGVTQTPRYLIKTRGQQVTLSCSPISGHRSVSWYQQTPGQGLQFLFEYFSETQRNKGNFPGRFSGRQFSNSRSEMNVSTLELGDSALYLCASSLEARRSTDTQYFGPGTRLTVL.

This clone was picked up a small number of times. The sample contains more than one DNA sequence encoding this CDR3. The chain couples TRBV5-4 to TRBJ1-2, with D tentatively TRBD1 (5 bases). The V and J ends lost 4 bases and 0 bases respectively, with 10 bases between them. This CDR3 region has 14 residues. Germline V lookup: CDR1 SGHNT, CDR2 YYREEE (reference sequence). CDR3 amino acids: CASSLGGTNYGYTF. The CDR3, as DNA: TGTGCCAGCAGCCTGGGGGGGACTAACTATGGCTACACCTTC.

This chain connects TRBV30 to TRBJ2-2; unclear D gene. The V and J ends lost 4 bases and 4 bases respectively, with 7 bases between them. The CDR3 sequence is 12 residues long. Germline V CDR1 and CDR2: GTSNPN, SVGIG (reference sequence). The CDR3: CAWNRGTGELFF. In nucleotides, the CDR3 is TGTGCCTGGAACCGAGGCACCGGGGAGCTGTTTTTT. The entire variable domain, with the rest obtained from reference TRBV30 and TRBJ2-2, is as follows: SQTIHQWPATLVQPVGSPLSLECTVEGTSNPNLYWYRQAAGRGLQLLFYSVGIGQISSEVPQNLSASRPQDRQFILSSKKLLLSDSGFYLCAWNRGTGELFFGEGSRLTVL.

This sequence joins TRBV5-4 and TRBJ1-2, with 7 bases identical to TRBD1. Germline V CDR1 and CDR2: SGHNT, YYREEE (reference sequence). Losses at the gene ends were 2 bases for V and 7 bases for J; bases not matched to a gene: 11. The CDR3 is made up of 15 amino acids. The CDR3 DNA is TGTGCCAGCAGCTTAGACAGGGAAGGGTTGGTTGGCTACACCTTC. Translated: CASSLDREGLVGYTF.

The rearrangement links TRBV5-6 to TRBJ1-2; 9 bases map to TRBD1. The CDR3 extends over 16 amino acids. The trim removed 0 bases at V and 6 bases at J, leaving 9 bases unmatched. Germline V gene data show CDR1 as SGHDT and CDR2 as YYEEEE. CDR3 in amino acids: CASSLGATGGFDGYTF. CDR3 DNA sequence: TGTGCCAGCAGCTTGGGGGCGACAGGGGGATTTGATGGCTACACCTTC.

The CDR3 DNA reads as TGTGCCAGCAGCCTTAGGAATCAGCCCCAGCATTTT. Translated, it gives CASSLRNQPQHF. This chain joins TRBV5-8 and TRBJ1-5; D not resolved. From germline, CDR1 is SGHTS and CDR2 YDEGEE. The CDR3 contains 12 residues. V was pared by 4 bases and J by 4 bases, with 6 bases between.

The chain couples TRBV18 to TRBJ2-7, with 7 bases matching TRBD1. The length of the CDR3 is 15 residues. Trimming cost V 3 bases and J 1 base; bases outside gene matches: 6. Germline-derived CDR1 and CDR2 are KGHSH and LQKENI. CDR3 amino acids: CASSPPGQRSYEQYF. Written as DNA, the CDR3 is TGTGCCAGCTCACCCCCGGGACAGCGGTCCTACGAGCAGTACTTC. The variable domain in full, with the rest retrieved from reference TRBV18 and TRBJ2-7, is NAGVMQNPRHLVRRRGQEARLRCSPMKGHSHVYWYRQLPEEGLKFMVYLQKENIIDESGMPKERFSAEFPKEGPSILRIQQVVRGDSAAYFCASSPPGQRSYEQYFGPGTRLTVT.

This clone was counted a single time. The chain joins TRBV5-1 to TRBJ1-2; 8 bases map to TRBD1. V shed 4 bases and J 4 bases; nucleotides not matched to a gene: 9. The CDR3 sequence is 15 residues long. The germline gives CDR1 SGHRS, CDR2 YFSETQ. This CDR3 reads CASSLGQGSTYGYTF. The CDR3 nucleotides are TGCGCCAGCAGCCTAGGACAGGGAAGCACCTATGGCTACACCTTC. The full variable domain, in which reference TRBV5-1 and TRBJ1-2 provide the parts outside the CDR3, is KAGVTQTPRYLIKTRGQQVTLSCSPISGHRSVSWYQQTPGQGLQFLFEYFSETQRNKGNFPGRFSGRQFSNSRSEMNVSTLELGDSALYLCASSLGQGSTYGYTFGSGTRLTVV.

This chain joins TRBV27 and TRBJ1-5; 9 nucleotides agree with TRBD1. CDR3 length equals 15 residues. V was pared by 2 bases and J by 6 bases, with 5 bases of the junction left unmatched. Per germline, CDR1 MNHEY and CDR2 SMNVEV (reference sequence). The CDR3 reads CASSLLGQGGQPQHF. The DNA of the CDR3 is TGTGCCAGCAGTTTACTGGGACAGGGCGGTCAGCCCCAGCATTTT.

V is TRBV11-2 and J is TRBJ2-5; D may be TRBD1 or TRBD2 (6 bases each). The germline CDR1 and CDR2 sequences are SGHAT and FQNNGV. Trimming took off 4 bases at V and 6 bases at J, with 18 bases between the two ends. CDR3 size: 15 residues. Here the CDR3 DNA reads TGTGCCAGCAGCTCACTCAGGGGACTGGGAAAGACCCAGTACTTC. Amino acids: CASSSLRGLGKTQYF.

This clone has a single count. This chain uses TRBV27 with TRBJ1-2, with 9 bases identical to TRBD1. CDR3 size: 16 residues. The germline V gene has CDR1 MNHEY and CDR2 SMNVEV (reference sequence). The ends lost 2 bases at V and 5 bases at J; junction bases unmatched: 9. The CDR3: CASSLAPGTGSYGYTF. CDR3 in DNA: TGTGCCAGCAGTTTAGCCCCCGGGACAGGGTCATATGGCTACACCTTC.

V and J are TRBV5-1 and TRBJ2-5; no definite D call. CDR1 is SGHRS, CDR2 YFSETQ, per germline. V gave up 5 bases and J gave up 4 bases, with 9 bases separating them. This CDR3 is 12 amino acids long. In DNA, the CDR3 is TGCGCCAGCAGTAACCGGGTAGAGACCCAGTACTTC. Translated, it gives CASSNRVETQYF.

V and J are TRBV18 and TRBJ2-1, with a weak D call TRBD1 (6 bases). The germline V gene has CDR1 KGHSH and CDR2 LQKENI. The CDR3 consists of 12 residues. The V and J ends lost 4 bases and 7 bases respectively, with 8 bases between them. CDR3 protein: CASSLQGNEQFF. The CDR3, as DNA: TGTGCCAGCTCACTACAGGGAAATGAGCAGTTCTTC.

The chain has TRBV7-8 and TRBJ2-1, with D possibly matching TRBD2 (6 bases). Germline CDR1 reads SGHVS; CDR2 reads FQNEAQ. The CDR3 extends over 15 amino acids. V was shortened by 1 base and J by 9 bases, with 16 bases between the two germline ends. CDR3 protein: CASSLGVREEGEQFF. CDR3 sequence (DNA): TGTGCCAGCAGCTTAGGTGTCAGGGAGGAGGGTGAGCAGTTCTTC. The variable domain in full, completed from reference TRBV7-8 and TRBJ2-1, reads GAGVSQSPRYKVAKRGQDVALRCDPISGHVSLFWYQQALGQGPEFLTYFQNEAQLDKSGLPSDRFFAERPEGSVSTLKIQRTQQEDSAVYLCASSLGVREEGEQFFGPGTRLTVL.

The gene calls are TRBV27 and TRBJ2-5, with D tentatively TRBD1 (5 bases). The CDR3 loop spans 14 amino acids. V lost 4 bases and J lost 6, with 15 bases in between. The V gene's germline CDR1 is MNHEY and CDR2 SMNVEV (reference sequence). The CDR3 DNA reads as TGTGCCAGCAGTTCGATAGACAGCAGGCAGACCCAGTACTTC. Translation gives CASSSIDSRQTQYF.

This chain joins TRBV5-8 and TRBJ2-1, with D uncertain. Germline assignment: CDR1 SGHTS and CDR2 YDEGEE. Trimming cost V 0 bases and J 1 base, with 14 bases left between them. CDR3 length: 17 amino acids. Here the CDR3 reads CASSLGGTTMSYNEQFF. As DNA, the CDR3 is TGTGCCAGCAGCTTGGGAGGTACCACCATGTCCTACAATGAGCAGTTCTTC.

This chain links TRBV5-4 with TRBJ2-5, with 10 bases matching TRBD2. CDR3 length: 15 amino acids. Germline V gives CDR1 SGHNT, CDR2 YYREEE (reference sequence). J was trimmed by 5 bases and V by 3 bases; bases with no gene match: 7. The DNA of the CDR3 is TGTGCCAGCAGCTCGAAAGGGACTAGCGCGGAGACCCAGTACTTC. Translated, it gives CASSSKGTSAETQYF.

The chain has TRBV2 and TRBJ2-7; tentative D call: TRBD2 (6 bases). Trimming pared 0 bases from V and 3 bases from J, leaving 9 bases between. The CDR3 extends over 14 amino acids. Germline CDR1 is SNHLY and CDR2 is FYNNEI. The CDR3 region is CASSEAPGGYEQYF. The CDR3, as DNA: TGTGCCAGCAGTGAAGCGCCCGGGGGCTACGAGCAGTACTTC.

The rearrangement joins TRBV21-1 to TRBJ1-5; the table's D call TRBD1 went unverified against the DNA. TRBV21-1 is flagged as a pseudogene. The CDR3 contains 20 residues. The DNA of the CDR3 is TGTGCCAGCAGCAGCCCCGCAGCCCGGGGACAGGGGGTTTGCAATCAGCCCCAGCATTTT. The encoded protein is CASSSPAARGQGVCNQPQHF.

Concerning this clone itself: The junction and the germline gene differ at one end; a read error may be behind it. The J gene is TRBJ2-7, the V gene TRBV7-7; D possibly corresponds to TRBD2 (6 bases). The CDR3 has 15 residues. From germline, CDR1 is SSHAT and CDR2 FNYEAQ (reference sequence). For the CDR3, the DNA is TGTGCTAGCAGCTTAGCGGCAGGTAAAGGGTACGAGCAGTACTTC. Encoded protein: CASSLAAGKGYEQYF.

The chain carries TRBV13 and TRBJ2-2; D not resolved. The CDR3 has 12 amino acids. Germline-derived CDR1 and CDR2 are PRHDT and FYEKMQ (reference sequence). Deletions cut 5 bases from V and 7 bases from J, with 8 bases between. CDR3 sequence (DNA): TGTGCCAGCAGCCCCCGGTTCGGGGAGCTGTTTTTT. Translating gives CASSPRFGELFF.